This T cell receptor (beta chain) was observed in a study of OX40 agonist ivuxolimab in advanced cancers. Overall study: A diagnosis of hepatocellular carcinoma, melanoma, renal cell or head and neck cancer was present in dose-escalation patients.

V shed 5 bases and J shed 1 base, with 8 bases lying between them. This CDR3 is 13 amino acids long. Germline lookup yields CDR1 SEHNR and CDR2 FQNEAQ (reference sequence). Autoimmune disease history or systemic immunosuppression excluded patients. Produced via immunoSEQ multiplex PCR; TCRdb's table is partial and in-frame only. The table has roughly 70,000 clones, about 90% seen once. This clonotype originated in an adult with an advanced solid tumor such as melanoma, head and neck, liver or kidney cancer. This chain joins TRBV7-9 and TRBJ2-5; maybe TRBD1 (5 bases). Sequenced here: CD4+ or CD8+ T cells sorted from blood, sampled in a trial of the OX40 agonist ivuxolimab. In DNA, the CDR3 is TGTGCCAGCAGCGCAGGGATCCAAGAGACCCAGTACTTC. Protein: CASSAGIQETQYF. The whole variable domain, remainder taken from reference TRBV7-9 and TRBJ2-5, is DTGVSQNPRHKITKRGQNVTFRCDPISEHNRLYWYRQTLGQGPEFLTYFQNEAQLEKSRLLSDRFSAERPKGSFSTLEIQRTEQGDSAMYLCASSAGIQETQYFGPGTRLLVL.